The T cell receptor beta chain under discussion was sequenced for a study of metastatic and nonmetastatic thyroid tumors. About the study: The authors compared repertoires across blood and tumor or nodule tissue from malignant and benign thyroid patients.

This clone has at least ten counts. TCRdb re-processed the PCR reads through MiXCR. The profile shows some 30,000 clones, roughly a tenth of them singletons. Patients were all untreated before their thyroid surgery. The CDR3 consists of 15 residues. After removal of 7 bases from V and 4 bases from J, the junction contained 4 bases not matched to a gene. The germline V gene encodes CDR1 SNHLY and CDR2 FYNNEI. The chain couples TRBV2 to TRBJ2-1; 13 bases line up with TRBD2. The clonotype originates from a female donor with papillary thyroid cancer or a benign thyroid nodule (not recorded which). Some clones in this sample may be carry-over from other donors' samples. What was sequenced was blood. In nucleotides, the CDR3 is TGTGCCAGCACGGGGACTAGCGGGACATACAATGAGCAGTTCTTC. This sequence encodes CASTGTSGTYNEQFF.